A single TCR beta chain is shown here with its context. Its antigen is currently unknown. Indicated time point: week 35, safety follow-up. It was 300 ug of mutant IDH1 20-mer peptide that made up each vaccine dose, given with topical imiquimod. This entry comes from a study of a mutant IDH1 vaccine in newly diagnosed glioma. Across the study: Investigators started vaccination 4-6 weeks after radiotherapy alone, or with temozolomide cycles. Previous treatment comprised radiotherapy, temozolomide, or both, mostly both.

Using immunoSEQ multiplex PCR, the repertoire was profiled, and TCRdb retains in-frame clones only, with some absent. The sample consists of about 69,000 clones, around nine tenths of them appearing once. The CDR3 sequence is 12 residues long. CDR1 is SEHNR, CDR2 FQNEAQ, per germline (reference sequence). Trimming stripped 5 bases from V and 10 bases from J, with 14 bases between. The receptor's source is a man under 40 with glioma. The gene calls are TRBV7-9 and TRBJ1-2, with D unresolved. This specimen was PBMCs, taken from a glioma patient whose treatment included an IDH1 peptide vaccine. CDR3 loop: CASSPDTEPYTF. In nucleotides, the CDR3 is TGTGCCAGCAGCCCGGATACAGAGCCCTACACCTTC. Using reference TRBV7-9 and TRBJ1-2 for the parts outside the CDR3, the full variable domain is DTGVSQNPRHKITKRGQNVTFRCDPISEHNRLYWYRQTLGQGPEFLTYFQNEAQLEKSRLLSDRFSAERPKGSFSTLEIQRTEQGDSAMYLCASSPDTEPYTFGSGTRLTVV.